These 27 T cell receptor beta chains were all obtained from the same sample, sequenced in a study of beta chain features in type 1 diabetes. The study reverse transcribed the entire isolated RNA, so it sequenced expressed TCRB transcripts. Repertoires were generated with immunoSEQ multiplex PCR, while TCRdb's copy carries only in-frame clones and drops some. The table records 70,000 to 95,000 clones, 30% to 35% of them present only once. The specimen sequenced was stem cell memory CD4+ T cells from blood. These receptors were obtained from a woman under 30 in good health.

V gene TRBV2 combines with J gene TRBJ1-5, with 8 bases that match TRBD1. The germline gives CDR1 SNHLY, CDR2 FYNNEI. V was clipped by 6 bases and J by 7 bases; unmatched bases: 8. This CDR3 contains 14 residues. The CDR3 bases are TGTGCCAGCAGCGCCGGGACAGGAAACCAGCCCCAGCATTTT. This sequence encodes CASSAGTGNQPQHF.

The V and J genes are TRBV5-1 and TRBJ2-7; 9 nucleotides agree with TRBD1. Trimming cost V 2 bases and J 3 bases; bases outside gene matches: 6. This CDR3 spans 15 amino acids. Germline values: CDR1 SGHRS, CDR2 YFSETQ. Here the CDR3 reads CASSLLGDRDYEQYF. For the CDR3, the DNA is TGCGCCAGCAGCTTACTTGGGGACAGGGACTACGAGCAGTACTTC.

The J gene is TRBJ1-2, the V gene TRBV30; D may be TRBD1 (5 bases). The germline V gene has CDR1 GTSNPN and CDR2 SVGIG (reference sequence). With 0 bases removed from V and 4 bases from J, the gap between germline ends came to 12 bases. The CDR3 extends over 14 amino acids. In DNA form, the CDR3 reads TGTGCCTGGAGTGTTCGCAGGGTGCCCTATGGCTACACCTTC. Amino acid sequence: CAWSVRRVPYGYTF.

Comments on this clone: Its ends do not fully match the called genes, so a read error is possible. This chain links TRBV7-2 with TRBJ2-7, with TRBD2 matching 9 bases. The germline V gene encodes CDR1 SGHTA and CDR2 FQGNSA. The CDR3 runs to 17 residues. The CDR3, as DNA: TGTGCCAGCAGCTTATTCTCCGGGACTAGCCTCTCCAACGAGCAGTACTTC. Translated, it gives CASSLFSGTSLSNEQYF.

This clone was counted a few times. An end of the junction does not agree with germline; a read error may underlie this. The V call is TRBV7-7, the J call TRBJ2-1, with no clear D. Looked up from germline, CDR1 is SSHAT and CDR2 is FNYEAQ (reference sequence). The CDR3 runs 15 residues. CDR3: CASSPQYGGGNEQFF. CDR3 nucleotides: TGTGCTAGCAGCCCACAATACGGCGGTGGGAATGAGCAGTTCTTC.

The gene calls are TRBV14 and TRBJ2-1; TRBD1 matches 9 bases. Germline V gene data show CDR1 as SGHDN and CDR2 as FVKESK. This CDR3 contains 12 residues. V was clipped by 2 bases and J by 16 bases; unmatched bases: 6. CDR3 loop: CASSQTGTGYFF. In DNA form, the CDR3 reads TGTGCCAGCAGCCAAACCGGGACAGGGTATTTCTTC.

In its sample, this clone was seen a few times. The V and J genes are TRBV18 and TRBJ2-1; D remains unclear. Looked up from germline, CDR1 is KGHSH and CDR2 is LQKENI. The CDR3 runs 14 residues. With 6 bases removed from V and 8 bases from J, the gap between germline ends came to 17 bases. The DNA for the CDR3 is TGTGCCAGCTCCCCGATGGTTGAGAAGTATGAGCAGTTCTTC. It translates to CASSPMVEKYEQFF.

This chain's CDR3 is CASSPGGTSPNEQFF. The CDR3 nucleotides are TGTGCCAGCAGCCCAGGGGGGACTAGCCCGAATGAGCAGTTCTTC. This sequence joins TRBV7-9 and TRBJ2-1, with 9 nucleotides matching TRBD2. J gave up 7 bases and V 5 bases, and 9 bases lay outside the gene matches. The CDR3 runs to 15 residues. Germline loops: CDR1 SEHNR, CDR2 FQNEAQ (reference sequence).

A few counts support this clone. The chain employs TRBV10-3 and TRBJ2-5; 7 bases are a match to TRBD1. Germline V gene data show CDR1 as ENHRY and CDR2 as SYGVKD. The CDR3 spans 16 residues. J was trimmed by 5 bases and V by 3 bases; bases with no gene match: 12. The CDR3: CAISDGSRGRGETQYF. CDR3 nucleotides: TGTGCCATCAGTGATGGCTCAAGGGGGCGCGGGGAGACCCAGTACTTC.

The chain links TRBV18 to TRBJ1-4; 7 positions match TRBD1. Germline V lookup: CDR1 KGHSH, CDR2 LQKENI. The CDR3 runs 15 residues. The V segment lost 1 base and the J segment 8 bases; nucleotides outside the gene matches: 7. The CDR3 coding sequence is TGTGCCAGCTCACCACGGACAGGAGGAGGGGAAAAACTGTTTTTT. This sequence encodes CASSPRTGGGEKLFF.

This clone occurred a few times. V usage is TRBV30 and J usage is TRBJ2-3; 14 bases fit TRBD2. V lost 2 bases and J lost 6; bases outside the gene matches: 4. CDR1 is GTSNPN and CDR2 is SVGIG in the germline V gene (reference sequence). This CDR3 is built from 15 residues. Written as DNA, the CDR3 is TGTGCCTGGAGTCCGGGACTAGCGGGGGTGGATACGCAGTATTTT. Amino acid sequence: CAWSPGLAGVDTQYF.

V is TRBV10-3 and J is TRBJ1-1; 8 bases are shared with TRBD1. Germline V lookup: CDR1 ENHRY, CDR2 SYGVKD. Trimming at V came to 6 bases and at J to 6 bases, leaving 12 bases not matched to a gene. This CDR3 comprises 15 residues. The CDR3 region has the DNA TGTGCCATCAGAGAGGAGAACAGGGGGTACCCTGAAGCTTTCTTT. It yields the protein CAIREENRGYPEAFF.

Comments on this clone: A junction boundary mismatches the germline segment, possibly from a read error. The chain employs TRBV14 and TRBJ2-1; D perhaps matches TRBD2 (6 bases). This CDR3 comprises 15 residues. CDR1 and CDR2 from the germline V gene are SGHDN and FVKESK. The CDR3 DNA sequence: TGTGCCAGCAGCCAAATTAGCGGAATCTACAATAAGCAGTTCTTC. Encoded protein: CASSQISGIYNKQFF.

This clone was seen more than once but under ten times. The J gene is TRBJ1-1, the V gene TRBV2, with 7 bases fitting TRBD1. V gave up 6 bases and J gave up 5 bases; unmatched junction bases: 3. CDR1 and CDR2 from the germline V gene are SNHLY and FYNNEI. This CDR3 has 12 amino acids. CDR3 nucleotide sequence: TGTGCCAGCAGCACAGGGGTGACTGAAGCTTTCTTT. Residues: CASSTGVTEAFF.

The genes are TRBV5-6 and TRBJ2-6, with D unresolved. CDR1 and CDR2 (germline): SGHDT, YYEEEE. Trimming removed 4 bases from V and 1 base from J, with 12 bases in between. This CDR3 region has 16 residues. The CDR3: CASSLAPGSGANVLTF. CDR3 nucleotide sequence: TGTGCCAGCAGCCTCGCCCCAGGTTCTGGGGCCAACGTCCTGACTTTC.

J is TRBJ2-3 and V is TRBV7-8, with TRBD1 matching 10 bases. J gave up 4 bases and V 5 bases, and 6 bases lay outside the gene matches. The CDR3 consists of 15 residues. CDR1 SGHVS and CDR2 FQNEAQ come from the germline V gene. CDR3 DNA sequence: TGTGCCAGCAGCCCCGACAGGGGGCGTGCAGATACGCAGTATTTT. Encoded protein: CASSPDRGRADTQYF. Using reference TRBV7-8 and TRBJ2-3 for the parts outside the CDR3, the full variable domain is GAGVSQSPRYKVAKRGQDVALRCDPISGHVSLFWYQQALGQGPEFLTYFQNEAQLDKSGLPSDRFFAERPEGSVSTLKIQRTQQEDSAVYLCASSPDRGRADTQYFGPGTRLTVL.

In its sample, this clone was seen many times. The rearrangement uses TRBV2 and TRBJ2-5, with D possibly TRBD1 on 6 matching bases. The CDR3 extends over 11 amino acids. The germline V and J ends were trimmed by 4 bases and 11 bases, with 11 bases remaining between them. Germline CDR1 and CDR2: SNHLY and FYNNEI. CDR3 coding DNA: TGTGCCAGCAGTGTCGACAGGATACAGTACTTC. It specifies CASSVDRIQYF.

The J gene is TRBJ2-7, the V gene TRBV4-2; no clear D. CDR1 is LGHNA and CDR2 is YNFKEQ in the germline V gene. The V end was cut by 1 base, the J end by 4 bases, with 8 bases between. CDR3 length: 13 residues. As DNA, the CDR3 is TGTGCCAGCAGCCAAGGAAACAGTTACGAGCAGTACTTC. It translates to CASSQGNSYEQYF.

This clone was counted only a few times. Other DNA sequences in the sample encode the same CDR3. The rearrangement uses TRBV30 and TRBJ2-2; 10 nucleotides agree with TRBD1. The germline V gene has CDR1 GTSNPN and CDR2 SVGIG (reference sequence). The CDR3 is 13 residues long. With 4 bases clipped from V and 5 bases from J, the junction kept 1 base outside the gene matches. The DNA for the CDR3 is TGTGCCTGGATGGGACAGGGGACCGGGGAGCTGTTTTTT. Protein product: CAWMGQGTGELFF.

This clone appeared a few times. The chain recombines TRBV5-6 with TRBJ1-1; D not certain. CDR1 SGHDT and CDR2 YYEEEE come from the germline V gene. V was trimmed by 4 bases and J by 10 bases, leaving 14 bases between them. The CDR3 has 12 amino acids. CDR3 amino acids: CASSAAGVGAFF. CDR3 in DNA: TGTGCCAGCAGCGCTGCGGGCGTCGGAGCTTTCTTT.

A single count supports this clone. The rearrangement joins TRBV6-1 to TRBJ1-6, with 7 bases identical to TRBD1. Per germline, CDR1 MNHNS and CDR2 SASEGT. With 5 bases clipped from V and 4 bases from J, the junction kept 5 bases outside the gene matches. This CDR3 has 15 amino acids. CDR3 loop: CASSPRDRYNSPLHF. CDR3 coding DNA: TGTGCCAGCAGTCCCCGGGACAGATATAATTCACCCCTCCACTTT.

The chain recombines TRBV5-4 with TRBJ2-3, with TRBD1 identical over 7 bases. After removal of 4 bases from V and 4 bases from J, the junction contained 12 bases not matched to a gene. There are 16 residues in the CDR3. Germline CDR1 is SGHNT and CDR2 is YYREEE (reference sequence). As DNA, the CDR3 is TGTGCCAGCAGCACCGAGGGGGCAGGTCGTCCAGATACGCAGTATTTT. As protein: CASSTEGAGRPDTQYF.

The chain has TRBV29-1 and TRBJ1-1; D remains unclear. The CDR3 is made up of 12 amino acids. V lost 1 base to trimming and J lost 7 bases, with 10 bases between them. Germline-derived CDR1 and CDR2 are SQVTM and ANQGSEA. The CDR3 here is CSVEGQAIEAFF. The CDR3 DNA reads TGCAGCGTTGAAGGGCAAGCGATTGAAGCTTTCTTT.

This chain connects TRBV11-2 to TRBJ2-7; TRBD2 aligns across 11 bases. The junction had 12 bases not matched to a gene; V was cut back by 5 bases and J by 6 bases. CDR3 length equals 16 residues. CDR1 is SGHAT and CDR2 is FQNNGV in the germline V gene. The DNA for the CDR3 is TGTGCCAGCAGCCAATTCCGACTAGCGGGAACAGGCGAGCAGTACTTC. Translation: CASSQFRLAGTGEQYF.

V gene TRBV11-1 combines with J gene TRBJ2-1; D gene ambiguous. Germline loops: CDR1 SGHAT, CDR2 FQDESV (reference sequence). The V end was cut by 3 bases, the J end by 10 bases, with 13 bases between. The CDR3 contains 13 residues. In DNA form, the CDR3 reads TGTGCCAGCAGCTTCAGAAGAGACTCCGAGCAGTTCTTC. Translation: CASSFRRDSEQFF.

This clone was counted between two and nine times. The rearrangement links TRBV19 to TRBJ1-6; D uncertain. The germline V gene has CDR1 LNHDA and CDR2 SQIVND (reference sequence). V lost 5 bases, J lost 8 bases, and 7 bases lay in between. The CDR3 is 12 amino acids. The CDR3 region is CASSDSDSPLHF. The CDR3 DNA is TGTGCCAGTAGTGATTCAGATTCACCCCTCCACTTT.

This clone was picked up many times. The chain combines TRBV10-3 with TRBJ1-5; no clear D. Trimming removed 11 bases at V and 0 bases at J, with 11 bases between. This CDR3 contains 13 residues. Germline loops: CDR1 ENHRY, CDR2 SYGVKD. The CDR3 loop reads CAAAQNSNQPQHF. The CDR3 DNA reads TGTGCCGCAGCACAGAATAGCAATCAGCCCCAGCATTTT.